Presented here are 29 T cell receptor beta chains from one specimen sequenced in a study of blood T cell repertoires in COVID-19. Clones were read by immunoSEQ multiplex PCR, and TCRdb kept only the in-frame ones, dropping some. The sample has approximately 390,000 clones, approximately 90% seen once; the top ten hold 10%. Sequencing was performed on PBMCs or T cells enriched from blood (not recorded which). All receptors derive from a woman in her forties or fifties who had recovered from COVID-19.

The chain couples TRBV10-3 to TRBJ2-2; possibly TRBD1 for D (5 bases). Per the germline V gene, CDR1 is ENHRY and CDR2 is SYGVKD. The CDR3 length is 13 residues. The V end lost 7 bases, the J end lost 4 bases, and 10 bases lay between the germline ends. The CDR3 here is CAITAGPTGELFF. The CDR3 coding sequence is TGTGCCATCACCGCAGGGCCCACCGGGGAGCTGTTTTTT.

The CDR3 region has the DNA TGTGCCAGTAAGGGGGCGTATGGCTACACCTTC. Translated, it gives CASKGAYGYTF. The chain couples TRBV12-1 to TRBJ1-2; the table's D call, TRBD1, was not checked against the DNA. TRBV12-1 corresponds to a pseudogene. This CDR3 spans 11 amino acids.

The chain couples TRBV19 to TRBJ1-5; the D gene is possibly TRBD1 (6 bases). Trimming stripped 3 bases from V and 2 bases from J, with 17 bases between. CDR1 and CDR2 (germline): LNHDA, SQIVND (reference sequence). This CDR3 has 17 amino acids. CDR3 nucleotide sequence: TGTGCCAGTAGTATCCTAAGGGGGATCTATGGCAATCAGCCCCAGCATTTT. Amino acids: CASSILRGIYGNQPQHF.

The sample holds one count of this clone. The V call is TRBV5-1, the J call TRBJ2-7; D may be TRBD1 (6 bases). The germline V gene has CDR1 SGHRS and CDR2 YFSETQ. With 4 bases removed from V and 2 bases from J, the gap between germline ends came to 10 bases. This CDR3 has 13 amino acids. CDR3: CASSVGTTYEQYF. CDR3 DNA: TGCGCCAGCAGCGTCGGGACAACCTACGAGCAGTACTTC.

This rearrangement joins TRBV5-1 to TRBJ1-5; TRBD1 matches 8 bases. Looked up from germline, CDR1 is SGHRS and CDR2 is YFSETQ. The CDR3 is 19 residues long. The V segment lost 4 bases and the J segment 1 base; nucleotides outside the gene matches: 16. The CDR3 sequence is CASSPFPQGAVGSNQPQHF. The CDR3 DNA is TGCGCCAGCAGCCCATTCCCCCAGGGGGCAGTGGGAAGCAATCAGCCCCAGCATTTT. Full variable domain (missing parts from reference TRBV5-1 and TRBJ1-5): KAGVTQTPRYLIKTRGQQVTLSCSPISGHRSVSWYQQTPGQGLQFLFEYFSETQRNKGNFPGRFSGRQFSNSRSEMNVSTLELGDSALYLCASSPFPQGAVGSNQPQHFGDGTRLSIL.

V and J are TRBV7-8 and TRBJ2-3; 12 bases map to TRBD2. Germline assignment: CDR1 SGHVS and CDR2 FQNEAQ. The CDR3 totals 17 residues. Unmatched junction bases numbered 7, after V lost 4 bases and J lost 2 bases. The CDR3 sequence: CASSSRLAGVTTDTQYF. Here the CDR3 DNA reads TGTGCCAGCAGCTCAAGACTAGCGGGGGTGACCACAGATACGCAGTATTTT.

The gene calls are TRBV27 and TRBJ1-2; TRBD1 agrees at 8 bases. V lost 6 bases and J lost 4; bases outside the gene matches: 10. The CDR3 covers 15 residues. Germline CDR1 is MNHEY and CDR2 is SMNVEV (reference sequence). In nucleotides, the CDR3 is TGTGCCAGCAGCCCTCGACAGGGGTGGGTCTATGGCTACACCTTC. Translated: CASSPRQGWVYGYTF.

The genes are TRBV4-1 and TRBJ1-4; D perhaps matches TRBD1 (5 bases). V lost 4 bases and J 7 bases, leaving 19 bases between the germline ends. From germline, CDR1 is MGHRA and CDR2 YSYEKL. The CDR3 totals 16 residues. As DNA, the CDR3 is TGCGCCAGCAGCCCGGCATCAGGGCTATCAAGTGAAAAACTGTTTTTT. As protein: CASSPASGLSSEKLFF.

The genes are TRBV19 and TRBJ2-4, with D possibly matching TRBD2 (6 bases). Trimming took off 6 bases at V and 0 bases at J, with 15 bases between the two ends. The CDR3 is made up of 16 amino acids. Germline CDR1 and CDR2: LNHDA and SQIVND (reference sequence). The CDR3 loop reads CASRRGGVLAKNIQYF. CDR3 in DNA: TGTGCCAGTAGGCGGGGCGGGGTATTAGCCAAAAACATTCAGTACTTC.

The J gene is TRBJ1-1, the V gene TRBV11-3; D remains ambiguous. Germline CDR1 SGHNT, CDR2 YENEEA. The CDR3 contains 14 residues. Trimming stripped 5 bases from V and 2 bases from J, with 12 bases between. The CDR3 DNA reads as TGTGCCAGCAGCCCGGACCCGGGAAACACTGAAGCTTTCTTT. Amino acid sequence: CASSPDPGNTEAFF.

The chain couples TRBV6-5 to TRBJ2-7; D possibly corresponds to TRBD2 (6 bases). CDR1 MNHEY and CDR2 SVGAGI come from the germline V gene. Trimming cost V 0 bases and J 13 bases, with 10 bases left between them. The length of the CDR3 is 11 residues. CDR3: CASSYSGTCYF. DNA for the CDR3: TGTGCCAGCAGTTACTCCGGGACTTGTTACTTC.

To note about this clone: Its ends do not fully match the called genes, so a read error is possible. The V call is TRBV30, the J call TRBJ2-3, with D possibly matching TRBD2 (7 bases). Germline V gene data show CDR1 as GTSNPN and CDR2 as SVGIG (reference sequence). The CDR3 loop spans 12 amino acids. DNA for the CDR3: TGTGCCTGGGTCCTCCCCGGGGGGCGAGCGAGTTTT. It encodes CAWVLPGGRASF.

The gene calls are TRBV7-9 and TRBJ2-1; D might be TRBD2 (6 bases). Germline V gene lookup returns CDR1 SEHNR and CDR2 FQNEAQ (reference sequence). Trimming left V 5 bases short and J 1 base short, with 21 bases between. CDR3 size: 18 residues. CDR3 bases: TGTGCCAGCAGCCCCTACCCCTTTGGGGGGAAATCCTACAATGAGCAGTTCTTC. Protein: CASSPYPFGGKSYNEQFF.

The chain combines TRBV28 with TRBJ1-6; D is undetermined. This CDR3 is 17 amino acids long. Germline-derived CDR1 and CDR2 are MDHEN and SYDVKM. Trimming shortened V by 6 bases and J by 6 bases, and 21 bases separated the two germline ends. CDR3 sequence reads: CASRRRPVSNRNSPLHF. For the CDR3, the DNA is TGTGCCAGCAGGAGACGTCCGGTTAGCAACCGTAATTCACCCCTCCACTTT.

The chain joins TRBV7-9 to TRBJ2-7, with a possible D match to TRBD1 (6 bases). The germline V gene encodes CDR1 SEHNR and CDR2 FQNEAQ (reference sequence). This CDR3 comprises 14 residues. V gave up 2 bases and J gave up 7 bases, with 15 bases separating them. CDR3 DNA sequence: TGTGCCAGCAGCTTAAGGGACAAATCGCGGGAGCAGTACTTC. Its translation is CASSLRDKSREQYF.

The chain recombines TRBV3-1 (or the pseudogene TRBV3-2) with TRBJ2-5; the match to TRBD2 covers 11 bases. J gave up 1 base and V 2 bases, and 12 bases lay outside the gene matches. The germline gives CDR1 LGHDT, CDR2 YNNKEL (reference sequence). The CDR3 extends over 19 amino acids. The CDR3 reads CASSQNLGGLAEIQETQYF. The DNA of the CDR3 is TGTGCCAGCAGCCAAAATCTCGGGGGACTAGCGGAGATCCAAGAGACCCAGTACTTC.

The V call is TRBV19, the J call TRBJ2-6; 8 bases align to TRBD1. Germline assignment: CDR1 LNHDA and CDR2 SQIVND (reference sequence). The CDR3 is made up of 18 amino acids. V lost 5 bases, J lost 0 bases, and 9 bases stayed unmatched. CDR3 nucleotides: TGTGCCAGTAGTGCGGGGACAGGACCCATCTCTGGGGCCAACGTCCTGACTTTC. Translating it yields CASSAGTGPISGANVLTF.

This sequence joins TRBV4-1 and TRBJ2-2; no clear D. Trimming stripped 1 base from V and 2 bases from J, with 8 bases between. Germline-derived CDR1 and CDR2 are MGHRA and YSYEKL. The CDR3 is 15 amino acids. The CDR3 protein is CASSQGSRNTGELFF. The CDR3 region has the DNA TGCGCCAGCAGCCAAGGCTCGCGAAACACCGGGGAGCTGTTTTTT.

This chain connects TRBV6-1 to TRBJ1-6; D remains ambiguous. V was pared by 1 base and J by 5 bases, with 9 bases between. This CDR3 has 15 amino acids. The germline V gene has CDR1 MNHNS and CDR2 SASEGT. The chain's CDR3 is CASSEGPGDNSPLHF. In DNA, the CDR3 is TGTGCCAGCAGTGAAGGACCGGGAGATAATTCACCCCTCCACTTT.

The chain employs TRBV7-9 and TRBJ2-1; D is possibly TRBD2 (5 bases). The V end lost 6 bases, the J end lost 3 bases, and 9 bases lay between the germline ends. This CDR3 comprises 13 residues. Germline CDR1 and CDR2: SEHNR and FQNEAQ (reference sequence). The CDR3 region is CASRARDYNEQFF. CDR3 coding DNA: TGTGCCAGCAGAGCCCGGGACTACAATGAGCAGTTCTTC.

The V gene is TRBV5-1, the J gene TRBJ2-5; TRBD2 aligns across 8 bases. V shed 4 bases and J 0 bases; nucleotides not matched to a gene: 2. The CDR3 runs to 14 residues. CDR1 is SGHRS and CDR2 is YFSETQ in the germline V gene. CDR3 coding DNA: TGCGCCAGCAGCCGAGCGGGGGACCAAGAGACCCAGTACTTC. This encodes CASSRAGDQETQYF. Full variable domain (outside the CDR3, taken from reference TRBV5-1 and TRBJ2-5): KAGVTQTPRYLIKTRGQQVTLSCSPISGHRSVSWYQQTPGQGLQFLFEYFSETQRNKGNFPGRFSGRQFSNSRSEMNVSTLELGDSALYLCASSRAGDQETQYFGPGTRLLVL.

The rearrangement uses TRBV11-2 and TRBJ2-7, with 9 positions matching TRBD1. This CDR3 spans 13 amino acids. V lost 6 bases to trimming and J lost 6 bases; unmatched junction nucleotides: 6. Germline loops: CDR1 SGHAT, CDR2 FQNNGV. The CDR3 protein is CASRGQGNSEQYF. CDR3 DNA sequence: TGTGCCAGCAGAGGACAGGGGAACTCCGAGCAGTACTTC.

This clone appeared a few times. The chain is built from TRBV7-9 and TRBJ2-5; the match to TRBD1 covers 10 bases. J gave up 2 bases and V 1 base, and 4 bases lay outside the gene matches. Per germline, CDR1 SEHNR and CDR2 FQNEAQ (reference sequence). The CDR3 is 16 amino acids. DNA of the CDR3: TGTGCCAGCAGCTTAGGACAGGGGGCAAGGCAAGAGACCCAGTACTTC. This encodes CASSLGQGARQETQYF.

V gene TRBV18 combines with J gene TRBJ1-1; the match to TRBD1 covers 7 bases. This CDR3 has 16 amino acids. Germline V gives CDR1 KGHSH, CDR2 LQKENI. The J segment lost 0 bases and the V segment lost 4 bases, leaving 8 bases of the junction unmatched. The CDR3 DNA reads as TGTGCCAGCTCACTAAATCAACAGGGGATGAACACTGAAGCTTTCTTT. It yields the protein CASSLNQQGMNTEAFF.

The chain carries TRBV9 and TRBJ1-6; D gene uncertain. CDR1 SGDLS and CDR2 YYNGEE come from the germline V gene. CDR3 length: 17 residues. With 1 base removed from V and 7 bases from J, the gap between germline ends came to 18 bases. The CDR3 DNA sequence: TGTGCCAGCAGCGTAAGCTCGGGGAACCTTGGGAATTCACCCCTCCACTTT. Protein product: CASSVSSGNLGNSPLHF.

This clone was seen more than once but under ten times. V usage is TRBV11-2 and J usage is TRBJ2-2; TRBD1 agrees at 9 bases. V dropped 0 bases and J dropped 4; count of bases not matched to a gene: 6. Germline CDR1 SGHAT, CDR2 FQNNGV. The CDR3 is 17 amino acids. The CDR3 sequence is CASSLEGTGMGTGELFF. The CDR3 DNA sequence: TGTGCCAGCAGCTTAGAGGGGACAGGGATGGGCACCGGGGAGCTGTTTTTT.

The genes are TRBV2 and TRBJ1-5; 7 bases align to TRBD1. The trim removed 5 bases at V and 1 base at J, leaving 5 bases unmatched. The germline V gene encodes CDR1 SNHLY and CDR2 FYNNEI. The CDR3 loop spans 15 amino acids. CDR3 nucleotide sequence: TGTGCCAGCAGTAACCGGGACAGCAGCAATCAGCCCCAGCATTTT. Translated: CASSNRDSSNQPQHF.

The CDR3 spells CATSSAPNSNQPQHF. In nucleotides, the CDR3 is TGTGCCACCAGCAGTGCGCCCAATAGCAATCAGCCCCAGCATTTT. The chain employs TRBV15 and TRBJ1-5; D is unclear. V shed 3 bases and J shed 0 bases, with 9 bases lying between them. The V gene's germline CDR1 is LNHNV and CDR2 YYDKDF (reference sequence). CDR3 length: 15 amino acids.

Only one count was recorded for this clone. The chain couples TRBV19 to TRBJ1-2; D gene ambiguous. Between the trimmed V and J ends, which lost 3 bases and 5 bases, there was a span of 19 bases. The germline gives CDR1 LNHDA, CDR2 SQIVND (reference sequence). The CDR3 has 16 amino acids. CDR3 nucleotides: TGTGCCAGTAGTATTAATCTAGGTGCTGATTTTTATGGCTACACCTTC. It is translated as CASSINLGADFYGYTF. Full variable domain (rest looked up from reference TRBV19 and TRBJ1-2): DGGITQSPKYLFRKEGQNVTLSCEQNLNHDAMYWYRQDPGQGLRLIYYSQIVNDFQKGDIAEGYSVSREKKESFPLTVTSAQKNPTAFYLCASSINLGADFYGYTFGSGTRLTVV.